This TCR beta chain was sequenced during a study of Ad26.COV2.S vaccination and SARS-CoV-2 variants. Overall study: Recipients of Ad26.COV2.S got it intramuscularly, once or twice 56 days apart.

Treatment indicated: some 19 received Ad26.COV2.S at low or high dose, single or two shots; a few received placebo; per-sample allocation not given. Sampling happened 63 days after the first vaccine or placebo injection. Within Boston, the person who donated was an adult of 18-55 years. The administered vaccine (an Ad26 vector) expressed Wuhan-strain SARS-CoV-2 spike. Sequencing was performed with immunoSEQ multiplex PCR; in TCRdb, only in-frame clones are kept and a portion is missing. The repertoire holds hundreds of thousands of clones, with more than 80% as singletons. Germline V gives CDR1 SGHTA, CDR2 FQGNSA. V lost 5 bases and J 6 bases, leaving 13 bases between the germline ends. The CDR3 runs 13 residues.

This chain joins TRBV7-2 and TRBJ1-2; D uncertain. The receptor comes from a person aged 18-60 years who received the Ad26.COV2.S COVID-19 vaccine or a placebo. Sequenced here: peripheral blood, sampled in a trial of Ad26.COV2.S vaccine versus placebo. Here the CDR3 reads CASSPRGGNGYTF. DNA for the CDR3: TGTGCCAGCAGCCCGCGGGGAGGGAATGGCTACACCTTC.